These 17 T cell receptor beta chains share one sample of origin, sequenced in a study of T cells in women clearing cervical HPV infection. Sequencing used immunoSEQ multiplex PCR; TCRdb keeps in-frame clones, though not all of them. The sample has tens of thousands of clones. Material for sequencing was blood buffy coat. All receptors derive from a woman aged 18 to 69 with a cervical HPV16 infection that either progressed to CIN3+ or cleared (not recorded which).

To note about this clone: The CDR3 end is not reached by the read, which stops 3 residues before it; the germline J gene fills it in. The chain is built from TRBV20-1 and TRBJ2-1, with 7 bases fitting TRBD2. Germline V gives CDR1 DFQATT, CDR2 SNEGSKA (reference sequence). Trimming took 6 bases from V and 8 from J; bases not matched to a gene: 16. This CDR3 region has 15 residues. CDR3 sequence reads: CSASPPGGSIDEQFF. CDR3 DNA, as far as it was read: TGCAGTGCCTCACCCCCCGGCGGGAGTATCGATGAG.

To note about this clone: A read error may account for a junction end that differs from germline. The read ends 3 residues early relative to the CDR3; the germline J gene fills the gap. V and J are TRBV4-2 and TRBJ2-5, with 7 bases identical to TRBD2. CDR1 is LGHNA, CDR2 YNFKEQ, per germline. The CDR3 consists of 16 residues. The CDR3 bases that were read are TGCGCCAGCAGCCAAGAGGGGTCAGCGGGAAGGCAGACC. The encoded protein is CASSQEGSAGRQT. The full CDR3 reads CASSQEGSAGRQTQYF.

Comment on this clone: The read ends 3 residues early relative to the CDR3; the germline J gene fills the gap. J is TRBJ2-3 and V is TRBV7-2; TRBD1 matches at 8 bases. Germline V gene sequence: CDR1 SGHTA, CDR2 FQGNSA. This CDR3 is built from 16 residues. The trim removed 0 bases at V and 8 bases at J, leaving 10 bases unmatched. CDR3 DNA, as far as it was read: TGTGCCAGCAGCTTAGCGCCGAGGACAGGGTTGGGTACG. Protein product: CASSLAPRTGLGT. The complete CDR3 sequence is CASSLAPRTGLGTQYF.

On this clone itself: With the read ending 3 residues before the CDR3 end, the germline J gene is used to fill in that end. The chain is built from TRBV5-6 and TRBJ2-5; 7 nucleotides line up with TRBD2. V shed 2 bases and J 3 bases; nucleotides not matched to a gene: 4. Germline CDR1 SGHDT, CDR2 YYEEEE. This CDR3 comprises 14 residues. The CDR3 is CASSFAGREETQYF. The sequenced part of the CDR3 DNA is TGTGCCAGCAGCTTCGCAGGGAGGGAAGAGACC. The full variable domain, rest sourced from reference TRBV5-6 and TRBJ2-5, is DAGVTQSPTHLIKTRGQQVTLRCSPKSGHDTVSWYQQALGQGPQFIFQYYEEEERQRGNFPDRFSGHQFPNYSSELNVNALLLGDSALYLCASSFAGREETQYFGPGTRLLVL.

About this clone: The CDR3 end lies 3 residues beyond the end of the read and is filled in from the germline J gene. V and J are TRBV19 and TRBJ2-7; 9 positions match TRBD2. This CDR3 region has 15 residues. V lost 4 bases to trimming and J lost 6 bases; unmatched junction nucleotides: 10. Germline-derived CDR1 and CDR2 are LNHDA and SQIVND (reference sequence). The CDR3 reads CASSTAEREVGEQYF. The part of the CDR3 DNA that was read is TGTGCCAGTAGTACCGCAGAGCGGGAGGTAGGCGAG.

Remarks on this clone: The observed sequence ends 3 residues before the CDR3 terminus, with the missing tail filled in from the germline J gene. The gene calls are TRBV7-8 and TRBJ2-3; TRBD1 aligns across 9 bases. J gave up 6 bases and V 0 bases, and 4 bases lay outside the gene matches. The CDR3 contains 15 residues. Germline CDR1 reads SGHVS; CDR2 reads FQNEAQ. The CDR3 loop is CASSLAQGARDTQYF. CDR3 bases read: TGTGCCAGCAGCTTAGCACAGGGGGCGCGGGATACG. Full variable domain (rest looked up from reference TRBV7-8 and TRBJ2-3): GAGVSQSPRYKVAKRGQDVALRCDPISGHVSLFWYQQALGQGPEFLTYFQNEAQLDKSGLPSDRFFAERPEGSVSTLKIQRTQQEDSAVYLCASSLAQGARDTQYFGPGTRLTVL.

A word on this clone: The CDR3 end falls 3 residues outside the read, so it is completed with the germline J gene. The rearrangement joins TRBV7-3 to TRBJ2-5; 10 bases align to TRBD2. The V and J ends lost 4 bases and 1 base, in that order; junction bases with no gene match: 3. The germline gives CDR1 SGHTA, CDR2 FQGTGA. The CDR3 sequence is 15 residues long. The chain's CDR3 is CASSSGLASQETQYF. The sequenced CDR3 bases are TGTGCCAGCAGCTCGGGACTAGCGAGCCAAGAGACC. Variable domain in full (rest from reference TRBV7-3 and TRBJ2-5): GAGVSQTPSNKVTEKGKYVELRCDPISGHTALYWYRQSLGQGPEFLIYFQGTGAADDSGLPNDRFFAVRPEGSVSTLKIQRTERGDSAVYLCASSSGLASQETQYFGPGTRLLVL.

The part of the CDR3 DNA that was read is TGCGCCAGCAGTGCTATCAGCGGGAGTGGCGAGACC. Residues: CASSAISGSGET. The whole CDR3 protein reads CASSAISGSGETQYF. The chain couples TRBV10-1 to TRBJ2-5, with 8 bases matching TRBD2. Read coverage stops 3 residues before the CDR3 terminus; the germline J gene supplies the remainder. V trimming: 4 bases; J trimming: 5 bases; junction bases outside the gene matches: 9. CDR1 is WNHNN and CDR2 is SYGVQD in the germline V gene (reference sequence). The CDR3 runs to 15 residues.

For this clone: The read falls 3 residues short of the CDR3 end, and the missing part is taken from the germline J gene. This chain joins TRBV18 and TRBJ1-4, with 10 nucleotides matching TRBD1. The J segment lost 5 bases and the V segment lost 6 bases, leaving 6 bases of the junction unmatched. The CDR3 extends over 15 amino acids. The germline CDR1 and CDR2 sequences are KGHSH and LQKENI. The chain's CDR3 is CASSSQGQGNEKLFF. CDR3 bases read: TGTGCCAGCTCTTCTCAGGGACAGGGGAATGAAAAA.

In the case of this clone: With the read ending 3 residues before the CDR3 end, the germline J gene is used to fill in that end. The chain carries TRBV18 and TRBJ1-2, with D tentatively TRBD1 (5 bases). The CDR3 consists of 16 residues. The germline V gene encodes CDR1 KGHSH and CDR2 LQKENI. CDR3: CASKERELGQYNDYTF. The CDR3 DNA, read in part, is TGTGCCAGTAAGGAGCGGGAGTTAGGACAATACAATGAC.

About this clone itself: Read sequence stops 3 residues before the CDR3 end, and the germline J gene provides the missing end. The V gene is TRBV6-2 or TRBV6-3, the J gene TRBJ2-7, with a weak D call TRBD2 (6 bases). V lost 4 bases and J 2 bases, leaving 21 bases between the germline ends. Germline CDR1 MNHEY, CDR2 SVGEGT. This CDR3 is 17 amino acids long. Partial CDR3 DNA: TGTGCCAGCAGTTCCTACCCTGGACTAATTAAGACCTACGAG. Translating it yields CASSSYPGLIKTYE. The CDR3, in full, reads CASSSYPGLIKTYEQYF.

On this clone: Sequencing ends 3 residues short of the CDR3 end; the germline J gene provides the rest. The V gene is TRBV19, the J gene TRBJ1-1; D remains ambiguous. Germline CDR1 LNHDA, CDR2 SQIVND (reference sequence). The V gene lost 2 bases and the J gene lost 7 bases, with 5 bases spanning the gap. The CDR3 totals 11 residues. The part of the CDR3 DNA that was read is TGTGCCAGTAGTATACGGGTTGAA. As protein: CASSIRVE. The CDR3 in its entirety is CASSIRVEAFF.

As to this clone: The CDR3 goes on 3 residues after the read ends, and that part is filled in from the germline J gene. This chain joins TRBV7-3 and TRBJ1-6; D is perhaps TRBD1 (5 bases). The length of the CDR3 is 16 residues. The germline gives CDR1 SGHTA, CDR2 FQGTGA. The ends were cut back, 3 bases at V and 9 bases at J, with 18 bases in the middle. Incomplete CDR3 DNA: TGTGCCAGCAGCTTTAAAGGTGTAACCCAGGGTTCACCC. This codes for CASSFKGVTQGSP. The CDR3 in its entirety is CASSFKGVTQGSPLHF.

Remarks on this clone: The read ends 3 residues early relative to the CDR3; the germline J gene fills the gap. V gene TRBV12-3 or TRBV12-4 combines with J gene TRBJ2-7; D might be TRBD1 or TRBD2, each matching 5 bases. The CDR3 is 11 residues long. The germline V and J ends were trimmed by 4 bases and 6 bases, with 7 bases remaining between them. CDR3 amino acids: CASSSRGEQYF. The covered CDR3 bases are TGTGCCAGCAGTTCGAGGGGCGAG.

The CDR3 sequence is CASSIVQGAEKLFF. The CDR3 bases that were read are TGTGCCAGTAGTATAGTTCAGGGGGCCGAGAAG. The chain links TRBV19 to TRBJ2-2; 8 bases fit TRBD1. The CDR3 goes on 3 residues after the read ends, and that part is filled in from the germline J gene. The CDR3 is made up of 14 amino acids. The germline V gene encodes CDR1 LNHDA and CDR2 SQIVND (reference sequence).

As regards this clone: The CDR3 goes on 3 residues after the read ends, and that part is filled in from the germline J gene. The chain carries TRBV30 and TRBJ1-1; D possibly corresponds to TRBD1 (6 bases). CDR1 and CDR2 from the germline V gene are GTSNPN and SVGIG (reference sequence). This CDR3 is 13 amino acids long. The germline V and J ends were trimmed by 2 bases and 1 base, with 8 bases remaining between them. The CDR3 bases that were read are TGTGCCTGGAGTCTACAGGGGAACACTGAA. It is translated as CAWSLQGNTE. The whole CDR3 sequence reads CAWSLQGNTEAFF.

On this clone itself: The sequenced fragment ends 3 residues before the CDR3 boundary, so the rest is inferred from the germline J gene. The chain uses TRBV30 and TRBJ2-2; TRBD1 might be the D (5 bases). Germline CDR1 reads GTSNPN; CDR2 reads SVGIG (reference sequence). V gave up 2 bases and J gave up 4 bases, with 14 bases separating them. The CDR3 length is 15 residues. The CDR3: CAWSRKGWGTGELFF. Incomplete CDR3 DNA: TGTGCCTGGAGTCGCAAGGGGTGGGGCACCGGGGAG. Full variable domain (missing parts from reference TRBV30 and TRBJ2-2): SQTIHQWPATLVQPVGSPLSLECTVEGTSNPNLYWYRQAAGRGLQLLFYSVGIGQISSEVPQNLSASRPQDRQFILSSKKLLLSDSGFYLCAWSRKGWGTGELFFGEGSRLTVL.